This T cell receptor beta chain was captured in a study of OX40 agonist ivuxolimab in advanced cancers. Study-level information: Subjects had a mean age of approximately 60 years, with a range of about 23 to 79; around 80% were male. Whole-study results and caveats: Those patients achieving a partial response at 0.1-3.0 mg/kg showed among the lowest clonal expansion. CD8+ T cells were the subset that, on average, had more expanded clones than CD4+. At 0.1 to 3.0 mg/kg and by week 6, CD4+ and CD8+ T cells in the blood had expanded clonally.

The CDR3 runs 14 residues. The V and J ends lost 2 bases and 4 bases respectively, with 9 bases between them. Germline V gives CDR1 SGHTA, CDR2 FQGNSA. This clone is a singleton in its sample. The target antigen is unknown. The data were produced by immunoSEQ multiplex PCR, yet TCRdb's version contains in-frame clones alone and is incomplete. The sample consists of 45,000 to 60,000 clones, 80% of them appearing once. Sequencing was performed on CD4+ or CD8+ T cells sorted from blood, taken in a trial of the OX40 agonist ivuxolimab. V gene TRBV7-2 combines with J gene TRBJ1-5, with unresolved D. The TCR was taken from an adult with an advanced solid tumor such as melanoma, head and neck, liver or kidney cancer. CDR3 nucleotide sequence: TGTGCCAGCAGCTTACATTCCCTAAATCAGCCCCAGCATTTT. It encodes CASSLHSLNQPQHF.